These 18 T cell receptor beta chains came from one sample sequenced in a study of technical replicates of blood from several donors. This table comes from immunoSEQ multiplex PCR, and its TCRdb copy is limited to in-frame clones, with some not included. The sample includes about 79,000 clones, roughly 94% of them seen just once. Sequenced input: T cells isolated from PBMCs. The receptors stem from a human donor in good health.

The gene calls are TRBV11-2 and TRBJ2-3; TRBD2 agrees at 10 bases. Germline V gene data show CDR1 as SGHAT and CDR2 as FQNNGV. With 6 bases clipped from V and 0 bases from J, the junction kept 6 bases outside the gene matches. The CDR3 loop spans 16 amino acids. The CDR3: CASRRVAGGSTDTQYF. CDR3 DNA: TGTGCCAGCAGACGGGTAGCGGGGGGCAGCACAGATACGCAGTATTTT. Full variable domain (rest looked up from reference TRBV11-2 and TRBJ2-3): EAGVAQSPRYKIIEKRQSVAFWCNPISGHATLYWYQQILGQGPKLLIQFQNNGVVDDSQLPKDRFSAERLKGVDSTLKIQPAKLEDSAVYLCASRRVAGGSTDTQYFGPGTRLTVL.

The chain is built from TRBV28 and TRBJ2-2; 7 nucleotides line up with TRBD2. The V gene's germline CDR1 is MDHEN and CDR2 SYDVKM. The CDR3 has 16 amino acids. The V segment lost 5 bases and the J segment 2 bases; nucleotides outside the gene matches: 8. DNA of the CDR3: TGTGCCAGCAGTCCAGCGGGAAACTACAACACCGGGGAGCTGTTTTTT. This codes for CASSPAGNYNTGELFF.

This clone has a handful of counts. The chain carries TRBV5-1 and TRBJ1-6; D not resolved. The CDR3 covers 16 residues. The germline gives CDR1 SGHRS, CDR2 YFSETQ. V was shortened by 4 bases and J by 5 bases, with 16 bases between the two germline ends. Here the CDR3 reads CASSVEASENNSPLHF. CDR3 nucleotide sequence: TGCGCCAGCAGCGTCGAGGCCTCGGAAAATAATTCACCCCTCCACTTT.

V is TRBV6-1 and J is TRBJ1-2; a weak D match, TRBD1 (6 bases). Germline-derived CDR1 and CDR2 are MNHNS and SASEGT. The CDR3 length is 12 residues. V lost 8 bases, J lost 2 bases, and 9 bases lay in between. The CDR3 nucleotides are TGTGCCAGCCATACAGGGAACTATGGCTACACCTTC. This codes for CASHTGNYGYTF.

The genes are TRBV4-2 and TRBJ2-3, with TRBD2 as a possible D gene (5 bases). V shed 1 base and J shed 2 bases, with 16 bases lying between them. Germline V gene lookup returns CDR1 LGHNA and CDR2 YNFKEQ. The CDR3 extends over 17 amino acids. The CDR3 sequence: CASSQVGRGEFTDTQYF. The CDR3 DNA sequence: TGTGCCAGCAGCCAAGTGGGTCGGGGAGAGTTCACAGATACGCAGTATTTT.

This clone showed up just once. The genes are TRBV10-3 and TRBJ2-2; TRBD2 matches 14 bases. From germline, CDR1 is ENHRY and CDR2 SYGVKD. The CDR3 sequence is 17 residues long. V shed 6 bases and J 2 bases; nucleotides not matched to a gene: 5. The CDR3 bases are TGTGCCATCAGAAGGACTAGCGGGAGGACCAACACCGGGGAGCTGTTTTTT. Translating it yields CAIRRTSGRTNTGELFF.

The V call is TRBV29-1, the J call TRBJ1-4; unclear D gene. This CDR3 has 13 residues. Looked up from germline, CDR1 is SQVTM and CDR2 is ANQGSEA. V dropped 7 bases and J dropped 3 bases, with 12 bases sitting between them. CDR3 sequence reads: CSALRAPNEKLFF. As DNA, the CDR3 is TGCAGCGCCCTGAGGGCGCCTAATGAAAAACTGTTTTTT.

In its sample, this clone was seen a few times. The chain combines TRBV5-1 with TRBJ2-1; D possibly corresponds to TRBD2 (6 bases). V was shortened by 2 bases and J by 9 bases, with 9 bases between the two germline ends. This CDR3 is built from 12 residues. Germline CDR1 reads SGHRS; CDR2 reads YFSETQ. This CDR3 reads CASSFEGGEQFF. The CDR3 DNA is TGCGCCAGCAGCTTCGAGGGAGGTGAGCAGTTCTTC.

V and J are TRBV4-1 and TRBJ1-4; D gene uncertain. Germline CDR1 MGHRA, CDR2 YSYEKL. The CDR3 spans 15 residues. Trimming pared 3 bases from V and 4 bases from J, leaving 12 bases between. CDR3 sequence (DNA): TGCGCCAGCAGCCAGTTTTCTCCCGGTAATGAAAAACTGTTTTTT. Translated: CASSQFSPGNEKLFF.

This sequence joins TRBV28 and TRBJ2-3; 7 bases agree with TRBD2. The CDR3 extends over 14 amino acids. The V gene end was trimmed by 4 bases and the J gene end by 3 bases; junction bases not matched to a gene: 4. Per the germline V gene, CDR1 is MDHEN and CDR2 is SYDVKM. The CDR3 loop reads CASSWERGTDTQYF. The DNA for the CDR3 is TGTGCCAGCAGTTGGGAGCGGGGAACAGATACGCAGTATTTT. The full variable domain, its missing parts supplied by reference TRBV28 and TRBJ2-3, is DVKVTQSSRYLVKRTGEKVFLECVQDMDHENMFWYRQDPGLGLRLIYFSYDVKMKEKGDIPEGYSVSREKKERFSLILESASTNQTSMYLCASSWERGTDTQYFGPGTRLTVL.

The V and J genes are TRBV11-3 and TRBJ2-7, with D perhaps matching TRBD1 (5 bases). This CDR3 is 16 amino acids long. Per the germline V gene, CDR1 is SGHNT and CDR2 is YENEEA. The V gene lost 4 bases and the J gene lost 2 bases, with 18 bases spanning the gap. The CDR3 protein is CASSSFSYHRTYEQYF. The CDR3 DNA reads as TGTGCCAGCAGCTCCTTCTCCTATCACAGGACCTACGAGCAGTACTTC.

The chain carries TRBV19 and TRBJ1-1; 7 bases line up with TRBD1. CDR1 is LNHDA and CDR2 is SQIVND in the germline V gene (reference sequence). V lost 3 bases and J lost 5; bases outside the gene matches: 6. This CDR3 comprises 14 residues. In DNA, the CDR3 is TGTGCCAGTAGTATGGACAGGCCGGGGACTGAAGCTTTCTTT. Encoded protein: CASSMDRPGTEAFF. Full variable domain (missing parts from reference TRBV19 and TRBJ1-1): DGGITQSPKYLFRKEGQNVTLSCEQNLNHDAMYWYRQDPGQGLRLIYYSQIVNDFQKGDIAEGYSVSREKKESFPLTVTSAQKNPTAFYLCASSMDRPGTEAFFGQGTRLTVV.

The chain has TRBV29-1 and TRBJ2-1; D gene unclear. The CDR3 is 11 amino acids. CDR1 is SQVTM, CDR2 ANQGSEA, per germline. Trimming pared 4 bases from V and 9 bases from J, leaving 10 bases between. This chain's CDR3 is CSVARSGEQFF. The CDR3 coding sequence is TGCAGCGTTGCGAGGTCGGGTGAGCAGTTCTTC.

The chain links TRBV14 to TRBJ1-1; D gene unclear. Trimming took off 0 bases at V and 0 bases at J, with 11 bases between the two ends. The CDR3 contains 16 residues. From germline, CDR1 is SGHDN and CDR2 FVKESK. The CDR3 protein is CASSQDGWYMNTEAFF. CDR3 coding DNA: TGTGCCAGCAGCCAAGATGGTTGGTACATGAACACTGAAGCTTTCTTT.

In this sample, this clone turned up a few times. The chain uses TRBV19 and TRBJ1-5; unclear D gene. The CDR3 runs to 14 residues. CDR1 is LNHDA, CDR2 SQIVND, per germline (reference sequence). V lost 3 bases and J 6 bases, leaving 12 bases between the germline ends. For the CDR3, the DNA is TGTGCCAGTAGTATGAGAGGGCGCGGTCAGCCCCAGCATTTT. Its translation is CASSMRGRGQPQHF. The whole variable domain, remainder taken from reference TRBV19 and TRBJ1-5, is DGGITQSPKYLFRKEGQNVTLSCEQNLNHDAMYWYRQDPGQGLRLIYYSQIVNDFQKGDIAEGYSVSREKKESFPLTVTSAQKNPTAFYLCASSMRGRGQPQHFGDGTRLSIL.

This clone has a single count. J is TRBJ2-7 and V is TRBV27; no reliable D call. The CDR3 consists of 14 residues. Germline V CDR1 and CDR2: MNHEY, SMNVEV (reference sequence). With 6 bases removed from V and 4 bases from J, the gap between germline ends came to 16 bases. The CDR3 DNA is TGTGCCAGCAGGCGTACCCGATCCGCGTACGAGCAGTACTTC. It is translated as CASRRTRSAYEQYF.

The chain recombines TRBV2 with TRBJ2-7; the match to TRBD1 covers 7 bases. CDR3 size: 13 residues. J was trimmed by 3 bases and V by 7 bases; bases with no gene match: 6. The germline V gene has CDR1 SNHLY and CDR2 FYNNEI. The CDR3 nucleotides read TGTGCCAGCAACCGGGACAGAATCTACGAGCAGTACTTC. It translates to CASNRDRIYEQYF.

V usage is TRBV5-4 and J usage is TRBJ1-6, with TRBD1 as a possible D gene (6 bases). V was shortened by 10 bases and J by 1 base, with 12 bases between the two germline ends. From germline, CDR1 is SGHNT and CDR2 YYREEE (reference sequence). The CDR3 contains 14 residues. For the CDR3, the DNA is TGTGCCCTTTCAGGGGAATCCTATAATTCACCCCTCCACTTT. Amino acid sequence: CALSGESYNSPLHF.